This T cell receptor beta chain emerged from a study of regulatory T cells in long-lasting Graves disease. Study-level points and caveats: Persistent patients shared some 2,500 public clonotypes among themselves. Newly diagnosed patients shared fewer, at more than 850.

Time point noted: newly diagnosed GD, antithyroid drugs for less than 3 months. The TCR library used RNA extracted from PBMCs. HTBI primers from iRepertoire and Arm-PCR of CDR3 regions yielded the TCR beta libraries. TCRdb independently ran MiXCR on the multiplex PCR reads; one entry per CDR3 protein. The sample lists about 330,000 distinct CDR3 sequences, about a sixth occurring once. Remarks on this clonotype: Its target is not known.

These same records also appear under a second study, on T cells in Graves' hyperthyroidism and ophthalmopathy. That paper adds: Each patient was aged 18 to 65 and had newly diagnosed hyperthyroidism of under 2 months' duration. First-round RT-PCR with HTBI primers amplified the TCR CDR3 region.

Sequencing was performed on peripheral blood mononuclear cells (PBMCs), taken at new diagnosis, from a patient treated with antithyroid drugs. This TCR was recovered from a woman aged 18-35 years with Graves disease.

DNA for the CDR3: TGTGCCAGCAGTTTTGGACTAGCGGAGTCAACAGATACGCAGTATTTT. Protein: CASSFGLAESTDTQYF. V is TRBV12-3 or TRBV12-4 and J is TRBJ2-3; 10 nucleotides match TRBD2. The CDR3 is 16 amino acids. V gave up 3 bases and J gave up 3 bases; unmatched junction bases: 6.